The text below deals with one T cell receptor beta chain. Its antigen is not yet known. Within one base of it there is no much larger clone, and no base qualities were kept. Donors were healthy HIV-negative adults with no recently reported acute infections or vaccinations. Every donor was a Caucasian adult residing in Nashville, Tennessee, USA. CD8 memory samples combined magnetically selected CD45RO+ cells with CCR7-negative CD45RA+ effector memory (TemRA) cells. Blood was collected by leukapheresis, and PBMCs were isolated by Ficoll-Histopaque density gradient centrifugation and then cryopreserved in liquid nitrogen vapor phase. Purity and quantity of every magnetically sorted T cell population were checked by analytical flow cytometry. From each sorted fraction, genomic DNA was isolated and quantified by UV absorbance on a Nanodrop 2000c. Including cysteine and phenylalanine, the CDR3 has 14 amino acids. Of the read, only the CDR3 DNA is kept; its 42 bases are in frame from base 1. For CDR1 and CDR2, the germline V gene lists SGDLS and YYNGEE. Trimming accounts for 3 bases at V and 7 bases at J, while the number of junction bases matched to no gene is 6.

This specimen belongs to a study of shared clonotypes between healthy human individuals (dated by TCRdb to 2020 to 2022). Describing the broader study: A couple of women and three men aged 18 to 49 years were included in the cohort. Blood TCR repertoires of about five healthy adults were deeply sequenced to estimate repertoire size and the extent of clonotype sharing between individuals. For each donor, CD4 naive and CD4 memory were each run on three plates, CD8 naive on two plates, and CD8 memory on one plate. To increase sequencing depth and limit assay-specific biases, TCR repertoire library preparation and sequencing were carried out by different laboratories using diverse techniques. Per donor, leukapheresis produced somewhere between about 0.8 and 9 billion PBMCs.

Using the deep immunoSEQ assay, TCR CDR3 regions were amplified from genomic DNA by multiplex PCR. Genomic DNA extracted from each cell subset was distributed evenly over all wells of several immunoSEQ 96-well plates, and each plate served as one replicate. For sorted subsets, about 200 ng genomic DNA, equal to 25,000 to 35,000 T cell genomes, was loaded into each replicate PCR. Purified libraries were measured with a Qubit 3.0 fluorometer, size-checked on a Bioanalyzer 2100, and measured again with the KAPA Library Quantification kit. Each immunoSEQ 96-well plate was sequenced on its own single-read 150-cycle Illumina NextSeq 550 flow cell. In the authors' own workflow: Because the immunoSEQ output included only junctional sequences and no quality scores, the filtering could not be the same as the filtering used for full-length reads. Sequences were annotated with PyIR, a Python wrapper for IgBLAST v1.9, using IMGT germline references to assign V/J genes and CDR3. Reads were filtered out if the reads had weak V/J assignments (E-value above 1e-6), no CDR3, stop codons, out-of-frame junctions, or ambiguous translated residues. A V3J clonotype was defined by an identical inferred V gene, J gene, and CDR3 amino acid sequence. The percentage overlap between two repertoires was calculated by dividing the number of shared unique clonotypes by the size of the smaller repertoire. Richness of each repertoire was evaluated using RTK rarefaction, the Chao1 estimator, and Recon v2.1 estimates of unobserved clonotypes. Generation probabilities were computed with OLGA for all TCRbeta clonotypes obtained by the gDNA method from four donors. Entries here come from immuneACCESS through TCRdb and include only in-frame sequences with V and J called. Some clones fail to appear in such tables; in the studies checked, an unresolved V gene covers under half of the shortfall, and the cause of the remainder is unknown. V and J calls and clone size follow that table, whereas D and trimming were derived from the DNA. The sample profile shows about 110,000 clones; approximately 70% of them were found once. The top ten hold 24% of the sample.

The study at large found these results: Higher generation probabilities were observed for clonotypes shared by all four sorted-subset donors than for non-shared clonotypes. Sampling was restricted to blood, and TCR repertoires in tissue are likely to differ from TCR repertoires in blood. The genetic and exposure-history diversity represented was limited by the small number of donors. Pairwise subsampling led to the expectation that sequencing depth would affect the degree of clonotype sharing among donors. Incomplete sequencing was indicated by rarefaction of sorted-subset datasets, despite the large sequencing depth. Naive subsets generally had larger estimated clonotype richness than memory subsets did. Across a few donors, about 5.2% of naive CD4, roughly 3.3% of naive CD8, under 2.5% of memory CD4, and about 0.4% of memory CD8 clonotypes were shared.

Sample: memory CD8+ T cells sorted from blood. The sample's cell subset or site, from its label and the paper: CD45RO+ cells pooled with CCR7-negative TemRA cells. This TCR came from a woman aged 25 to 45 in good health. The V gene is TRBV9 and the J gene is TRBJ2-2; TRBD1 fits 7 bases in the junction. The CDR3 is CASSETGWSGELFF. The DNA sequence reads TGTGCCAGCAGCGAGACAGGGTGGAGCGGGGAGCTGTTTTTT. The CDR3, completed at both ends by the reference TRBV9 and TRBJ2-2 genes, gives the full variable domain DSGVTQTPKHLITATGQRVTLRCSPRSGDLSVYWYQQSLDQGLQFLIQYYNGEERAKGNILERFSAQQFPDLHSELNLSSLELGDSALYFCASSETGWSGELFFGEGSRLTVL.